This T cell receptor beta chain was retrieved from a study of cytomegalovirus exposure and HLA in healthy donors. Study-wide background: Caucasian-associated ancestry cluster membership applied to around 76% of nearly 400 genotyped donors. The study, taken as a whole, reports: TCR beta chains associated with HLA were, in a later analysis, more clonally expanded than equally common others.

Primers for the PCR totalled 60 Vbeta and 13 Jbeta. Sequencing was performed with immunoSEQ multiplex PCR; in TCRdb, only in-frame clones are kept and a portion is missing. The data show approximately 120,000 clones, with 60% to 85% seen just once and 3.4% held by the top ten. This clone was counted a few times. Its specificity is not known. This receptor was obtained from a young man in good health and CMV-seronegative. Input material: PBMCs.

The CDR3 loop is CASTSDLNEKLFF. The CDR3 nucleotides are TGTGCCAGCACCAGCGACCTTAATGAAAAACTGTTTTTT. V gene TRBV2 combines with J gene TRBJ1-4; D unclear. The CDR3 has 13 amino acids. Trimming took 7 bases from V and 4 from J, leaving 10 bases between them. Per germline, CDR1 SNHLY and CDR2 FYNNEI.